This T cell receptor (beta chain) was identified in a study of blood T cell repertoires in COVID-19. Across the study: Acute-phase and convalescent COVID-19 samples originated in the United States, Italy and Spain. Sources were T cells, B-cell-depleted T cells, or PBMCs; the material itself was cDNA or gDNA.

There are 16 residues in the CDR3. The germline V gene has CDR1 SGHNT and CDR2 YYREEE (reference sequence). Trimming shortened V by 4 bases and J by 3 bases, and 20 bases separated the two germline ends. Measured with immunoSEQ multiplex PCR; TCRdb has only the in-frame clones, and not every one. Of around 100,000 clones detected, 85% to 90% appear once; the ten largest clones hold roughly 12%. Sequences were obtained from peripheral blood. This TCR was sampled from a human donor in a cohort sampled during active COVID-19. The chain links TRBV5-4 to TRBJ2-7; D uncertain. In DNA form, the CDR3 reads TGTGCCAGCAGCCGCGGCGCCTTATCAGAAGTCTACGAGCAGTACTTC. Its translation is CASSRGALSEVYEQYF.